The clone carrying this T cell receptor beta chain was counted at least ten times. This specimen belongs to a study of molecular identifiers for immune sequencing clone quantification. The CDR3 covers 17 residues. CDR1 is LGHDT and CDR2 is YNNKEL in the germline V gene (reference sequence). V was shortened by 3 bases and J by 0 bases, with 15 bases between the two germline ends. Naive CD8 libraries used about 18,000 to 1,100,000 sorted cells and 10%, 30% or 50% RNA. The authors sorted naive CD8 T cells as CD8+CD4-CCR7+CD45RA+. Listed TCR primers and previously described methods were used for bulk TCR libraries. TCRdb processed the PCR reads anew with MiXCR; each CDR3 protein has one entry. The table has 60,000 to 70,000 distinct CDR3 sequences, around a sixth seen once; the top ten hold 1.5%.

The J gene is TRBJ2-1, the V gene TRBV3-1, with a tentative D call TRBD1 (5 bases). The TCR was taken from a human donor in good health. Some libraries in this study had Jurkat cell RNA spiked in. The material sequenced was naive CD8+ T cells from blood, with Jurkat cell RNA spiked in. Subset indicated: FACS-sorted CD8+CD4-CCR7+CD45RA+ naive T cells. This CDR3 reads CASSHSLRTSSYNEQFF. The CDR3 DNA reads as TGTGCCAGCAGCCACTCCCTGAGGACAAGCTCCTACAATGAGCAGTTCTTC.